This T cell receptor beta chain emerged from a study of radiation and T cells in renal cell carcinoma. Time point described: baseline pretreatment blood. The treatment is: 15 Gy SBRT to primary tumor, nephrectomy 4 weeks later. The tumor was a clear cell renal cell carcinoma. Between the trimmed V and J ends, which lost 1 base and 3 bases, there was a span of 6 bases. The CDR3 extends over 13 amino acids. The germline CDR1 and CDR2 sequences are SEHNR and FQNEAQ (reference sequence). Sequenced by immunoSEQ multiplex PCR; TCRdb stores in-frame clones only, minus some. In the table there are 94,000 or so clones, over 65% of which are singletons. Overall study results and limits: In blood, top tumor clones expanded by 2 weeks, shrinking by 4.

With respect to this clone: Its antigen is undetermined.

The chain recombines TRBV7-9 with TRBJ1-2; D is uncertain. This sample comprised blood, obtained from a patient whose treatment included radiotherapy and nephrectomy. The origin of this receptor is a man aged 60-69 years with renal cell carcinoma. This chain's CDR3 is CASSLDGDYGYTF. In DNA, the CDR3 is TGTGCCAGCAGCTTAGATGGCGACTATGGCTACACCTTC.